This TCR beta chain was found in a study of blood T cell repertoires in COVID-19. Trimming removed 5 bases from V and 7 bases from J; junction bases left unmatched: 8. The CDR3 is 14 residues long. CDR1 and CDR2 (germline): SGHTA, FQGNSA. The method was immunoSEQ multiplex PCR; TCRdb's version includes in-frame clones alone and lacks a portion of them. The sample contains hundreds of thousands of clones, 80% to 90% of which appear only once. The receptor was isolated from a woman aged 30 to 39 who had recovered from COVID-19. Sequencing was carried out using PBMCs or T cells enriched from blood (not recorded which). The rearrangement joins TRBV7-2 to TRBJ2-1; 7 positions agree with TRBD2. The CDR3 region is CASSPRPSGNEQFF. CDR3 nucleotides: TGTGCCAGCAGCCCTCGTCCTAGCGGAAATGAGCAGTTCTTC.